A selection of T cell receptor beta chains follows, all from one sample in a study of CD8+ T cells in alopecia areata. The protocol was immunoSEQ multiplex PCR, while the TCRdb copy is restricted to in-frame clones and leaves out a portion. The sample records about 210,000 clones, roughly 66% being singletons. The sample here was CD4+ T cells sorted from blood, taken at week 44, from a patient treated with tofacitinib. These receptors were obtained from a human donor with alopecia areata. CDR3s include the opening cysteine and the closing phenylalanine or tryptophan. Each record gives: CDR3 protein, D gene, J gene, V gene. The D gene is left open where the match is weak.

CDR3: CSVEALGPSGGYTF
D: .
J: TRBJ1-2
V: TRBV29-1

CDR3: CSAIINYEQYF
D: .
J: TRBJ2-7
V: TRBV29-1

CDR3: CSGETGGAFF
D: TRBD1
J: TRBJ1-1
V: TRBV20-1

CDR3: CASTNRGFQNTEAFF
D: .
J: TRBJ1-1
V: TRBV6-5

CDR3: CASSESYEGTQYF
D: .
J: TRBJ2-3
V: TRBV2

CDR3: CSVGTGGSTNEKLFF
D: TRBD1
J: TRBJ1-4
V: TRBV29-1

CDR3: CASSPRGGRQETQYF
D: .
J: TRBJ2-5
V: TRBV9

CDR3: CASSLTGTGLYGYTF
D: TRBD1
J: TRBJ1-2
V: TRBV13

CDR3: CASSPDRAGGYTF
D: TRBD1
J: TRBJ1-2
V: TRBV19

CDR3: CSYVSAVNTGELFF
D: .
J: TRBJ2-2
V: TRBV29-1

CDR3: CASGAGGGSPLHF
D: .
J: TRBJ1-6
V: TRBV12-5

CDR3: CSVVRGPPDTQYF
D: .
J: TRBJ2-3
V: TRBV29-1

CDR3: CASSSGQGDGYTF
D: TRBD1
J: TRBJ1-2
V: TRBV19

CDR3: CASKTDSAELFF
D: .
J: TRBJ2-2
V: TRBV2

CDR3: CASSEVGNTQYF
D: .
J: TRBJ2-3
V: TRBV6-1

CDR3: CASSFTSPSTLNDLHF
D: .
J: TRBJ1-6
V: TRBV6-6

CDR3: CASSYSRAGNYGYTF
D: .
J: TRBJ1-2
V: TRBV6-5

CDR3: CASSTDSSTTEAFF
D: .
J: TRBJ1-1
V: TRBV19

CDR3: CSVNRDSYNEQFF
D: .
J: TRBJ2-1
V: TRBV29-1

CDR3: CASSLEGGSSWPQHF
D: .
J: TRBJ1-5
V: TRBV7-8

CDR3: CSVDSGPGRTEAFF
D: .
J: TRBJ1-1
V: TRBV29-1

CDR3: CASSPAGGKETQYF
D: TRBD2
J: TRBJ2-5
V: TRBV4-3

CDR3: CSVTSTGPSRAFF
D: .
J: TRBJ1-1
V: TRBV29-1

CDR3: CASSRTGDTYEQYF
D: TRBD1
J: TRBJ2-7
V: TRBV7-8

CDR3: CSVVTGNSNQPQHF
D: .
J: TRBJ1-5
V: TRBV29-1

CDR3: CAWSVRSSGNTIYF
D: .
J: TRBJ1-3
V: TRBV30

CDR3: CASSSKTDGGTEAFF
D: .
J: TRBJ1-1
V: TRBV6-1

CDR3: CASSGRDRNYGYTF
D: TRBD1
J: TRBJ1-2
V: TRBV25-1

CDR3: CASSLFGGARSGANVLTF
D: .
J: TRBJ2-6
V: TRBV5-1

CDR3: CASSLGRSIPDTQYF
D: .
J: TRBJ2-3
V: TRBV7-2

CDR3: CASSVRTSGTEAFF
D: .
J: TRBJ1-1
V: TRBV9

CDR3: CASSYGPGQGLGYTF
D: .
J: TRBJ1-2
V: TRBV6-5

CDR3: CASSTQGANQPQHF
D: TRBD1
J: TRBJ1-5
V: TRBV7-9

CDR3: CASSSPGQGVETQYF
D: TRBD1
J: TRBJ2-5
V: TRBV5-1

CDR3: CSVSSGIYQPQHF
D: .
J: TRBJ1-5
V: TRBV29-1

CDR3: CSVYTSGNTEAFF
D: .
J: TRBJ1-1
V: TRBV29-1

CDR3: CASSHLGPKAGELFF
D: .
J: TRBJ2-2
V: TRBV7-9

CDR3: CSVGQANYGYTF
D: .
J: TRBJ1-2
V: TRBV29-1

CDR3: CASSPRWEGPSYNEQFF
D: TRBD2
J: TRBJ2-1
V: TRBV14

CDR3: CSAKSGTDNSPLHF
D: .
J: TRBJ1-6
V: TRBV29-1